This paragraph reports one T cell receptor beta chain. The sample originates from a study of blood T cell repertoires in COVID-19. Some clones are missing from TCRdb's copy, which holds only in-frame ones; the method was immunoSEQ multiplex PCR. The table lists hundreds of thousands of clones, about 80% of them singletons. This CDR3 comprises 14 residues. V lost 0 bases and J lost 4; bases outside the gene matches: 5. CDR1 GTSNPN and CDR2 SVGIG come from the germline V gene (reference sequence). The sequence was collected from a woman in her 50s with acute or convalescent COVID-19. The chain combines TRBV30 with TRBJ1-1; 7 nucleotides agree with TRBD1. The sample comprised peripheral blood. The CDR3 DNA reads TGTGCCTGGAGTGTAGCGACAGGGACCACTGAAGCTTTCTTT. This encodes CAWSVATGTTEAFF. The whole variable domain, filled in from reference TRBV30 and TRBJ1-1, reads SQTIHQWPATLVQPVGSPLSLECTVEGTSNPNLYWYRQAAGRGLQLLFYSVGIGQISSEVPQNLSASRPQDRQFILSSKKLLLSDSGFYLCAWSVATGTTEAFFGQGTRLTVV.